The clone carrying this T cell receptor (beta chain) came up many times. This specimen belongs to a study of OX40 agonist ivuxolimab in advanced cancers. The method was immunoSEQ multiplex PCR; TCRdb's version includes in-frame clones alone and lacks a portion of them. This repertoire shows roughly 70,000 clones, 80% to 90% found once; its top ten account for about 0.75%. Autoimmune disease history or systemic immunosuppression barred patients. Baseline, cycle 4 day 1, and cycle 7 day 1 were the blood sampling points. The CDR3 contains 16 residues. Trimming took 6 bases from V and 3 from J; bases not matched to a gene: 13. The germline gives CDR1 SGHRS, CDR2 YFSETQ.

J is TRBJ1-2 and V is TRBV5-1, with TRBD1 identical over 8 bases. The sequence derives from an adult with an advanced solid tumor such as melanoma, head and neck, liver or kidney cancer. Sequencing was performed on CD4+ or CD8+ T cells sorted from blood, taken in a trial of the OX40 agonist ivuxolimab. The CDR3 DNA reads TGCGCCAGCACCTCGGGTGCAGGGGGCTTGGACTATGGCTACACCTTC. This gives the protein CASTSGAGGLDYGYTF.